The 29 T cell receptor beta chains reported below all come from one sample, sequenced in a study of T cell repertoires in cytomegalovirus infection. Via MiXCR, TCRdb re-called the reads, giving one row per CDR3 protein. The repertoire holds around 200,000 distinct CDR3 sequences, with about a sixth as singletons. Specimen: CD8+ T cells from PBMCs. These receptors were taken from a human donor in good health (CMV status not recorded). Some clones in this sample may be carry-over from other donors' samples.

This clonotype was observed a handful of times. This sequence joins TRBV12-5 and TRBJ2-1; 10 nucleotides agree with TRBD1. The V and J ends lost 9 bases and 4 bases, in that order; junction bases with no gene match: 3. The CDR3 is 13 residues long. The germline V gene encodes CDR1 LGHNT and CDR2 FRNRAP. CDR3 loop: CASGQGVYNEQFF. Here the CDR3 DNA reads TGTGCTAGCGGACAGGGGGTGTACAATGAGCAGTTCTTC.

J is TRBJ2-7 and V is TRBV6-6; D assignment may be TRBD1 or TRBD2 (5 bases each). Trimming cost V 5 bases and J 2 bases, with 16 bases left between them. This CDR3 has 15 amino acids. Germline V gene lookup returns CDR1 MNHNY and CDR2 SVGAGI (reference sequence). This chain's CDR3 is CASSDLPGTTYEQYF. The DNA for the CDR3 is TGTGCCAGCAGTGATTTACCGGGGACCACCTACGAGCAGTACTTC.

There are a few counts of this clonotype. V is TRBV28 and J is TRBJ1-5; D not resolved. This CDR3 has 13 amino acids. Germline V gene data show CDR1 as MDHEN and CDR2 as SYDVKM. The V end lost 3 bases, the J end lost 4 bases, and 7 bases lay between the germline ends. The CDR3 reads CASSFPLNQPQHF. CDR3 sequence (DNA): TGTGCCAGCAGTTTTCCGTTAAATCAGCCCCAGCATTTT.

This clonotype occurred once. The rearrangement links TRBV20-1 to TRBJ2-7; D tentatively fits TRBD1 or TRBD2 (6 bases each). The germline gives CDR1 DFQATT, CDR2 SNEGSKA (reference sequence). Trimming left V 5 bases short and J 0 bases short, with 11 bases between. The CDR3 spans 13 residues. CDR3 protein: CSAGGQTSYEQYF. CDR3 DNA: TGCAGTGCTGGGGGGCAAACCTCCTACGAGCAGTACTTC.

The chain links TRBV20-1 to TRBJ2-7; D might be TRBD2 (6 bases). V lost 0 bases, J lost 3 bases, and 15 bases lay in between. Looked up from germline, CDR1 is DFQATT and CDR2 is SNEGSKA (reference sequence). This CDR3 has 15 residues. The CDR3 loop is CSARDPRGGSYEQYF. DNA for the CDR3: TGCAGTGCTAGAGATCCGCGGGGAGGTAGCTACGAGCAGTACTTC.

The chain links TRBV6-5 to TRBJ1-6; D gene ambiguous. Looked up from germline, CDR1 is MNHEY and CDR2 is SVGAGI. V was shortened by 6 bases and J by 9 bases, with 12 bases between the two germline ends. The CDR3 loop spans 13 amino acids. The CDR3 reads CASRRVTSSPLHF. The DNA for the CDR3 is TGTGCCAGCAGGAGGGTCACTAGTTCACCCCTCCACTTT.

The CDR3 bases are TGCAGCGTTGAAGATGTTGGCAGGGGAGCTTTCTTT. It translates to CSVEDVGRGAFF. The rearrangement uses TRBV29-1 and TRBJ1-1; TRBD1 might be the D (6 bases). With 0 bases removed from V and 10 bases from J, the gap between germline ends came to 12 bases. CDR1 and CDR2 from the germline V gene are SQVTM and ANQGSEA. This CDR3 has 12 residues.

This clonotype was recorded a few times. The rearrangement uses TRBV6-8 and TRBJ2-5, with a possible D match to TRBD1 (5 bases). CDR3 length: 14 amino acids. V shed 2 bases and J shed 7 bases, with 14 bases lying between them. Looked up from germline, CDR1 is MNHGY and CDR2 is SAAAGT. The CDR3 sequence: CASSYGDSPGTQYF. The CDR3 DNA follows: TGTGCCAGCAGTTACGGAGACAGTCCGGGGACCCAGTACTTC.

In this sample, this clonotype turned up many times. The J gene is TRBJ1-2, the V gene TRBV7-8; TRBD1 matches at 9 bases. Germline loops: CDR1 SGHVS, CDR2 FQNEAQ. The CDR3 is 15 residues long. J was trimmed by 7 bases and V by 1 base; bases with no gene match: 7. The CDR3 DNA reads TGTGCCAGCAGCTTAGGGCCGGGACAGGGATTTGGCTACACCTTC. This codes for CASSLGPGQGFGYTF.

This clonotype was seen only a few times. This chain uses TRBV11-2 with TRBJ2-1; possibly TRBD1 or TRBD2 for D (5 bases each). Trimming removed 7 bases from V and 8 bases from J, with 12 bases in between. Germline values: CDR1 SGHAT, CDR2 FQNNGV. The CDR3 is 12 amino acids. This CDR3 is CASTWQGDEQFF. DNA of the CDR3: TGTGCCAGCACCTGGCAGGGAGATGAGCAGTTCTTC.

This clonotype was observed a handful of times. The V call is TRBV6-2 or TRBV6-3, the J call TRBJ2-2, with 12 bases that match TRBD2. J gave up 6 bases and V 6 bases, and 11 bases lay outside the gene matches. Germline assignment: CDR1 MNHEY and CDR2 SVGEGT. The length of the CDR3 is 17 residues. The CDR3 coding sequence is TGTGCCAGCAGCTCAGGGGACTGGACTAGCGGGGCCGGGGAGCTGTTTTTT. Translating it yields CASSSGDWTSGAGELFF.

This clonotype was observed a handful of times. The J gene is TRBJ1-4, the V gene TRBV7-9; D is perhaps TRBD1 (6 bases). CDR1 and CDR2 (germline): SEHNR, FQNEAQ (reference sequence). CDR3 length: 15 amino acids. Trimming removed 5 bases at V and 6 bases at J, with 16 bases between. This chain's CDR3 is CASSPGGRRDEKLFF. DNA of the CDR3: TGTGCCAGCAGCCCGGGGGGCCGACGAGATGAAAAACTGTTTTTT.

J is TRBJ2-7 and V is TRBV7-9, with TRBD1 identical over 8 bases. The CDR3 is 17 residues long. V dropped 3 bases and J dropped 0; count of bases not matched to a gene: 10. Germline V gene lookup returns CDR1 SEHNR and CDR2 FQNEAQ (reference sequence). CDR3 coding DNA: TGTGCCAGCAGCTTGCCCTCCTCCGGGACAGGCTCCTACGAGCAGTACTTC. This sequence encodes CASSLPSSGTGSYEQYF.

The V and J genes are TRBV4-3 and TRBJ1-6, with 10 bases that match TRBD1. CDR1 is LGHNA, CDR2 YSLEER, per germline. This CDR3 spans 21 amino acids. Trimming took 1 base from V and 0 from J; bases not matched to a gene: 12. CDR3: CASSQGTGTGDDDSYNSPLHF. CDR3 sequence (DNA): TGCGCCAGCAGCCAAGGAACCGGGACAGGGGATGACGACTCCTATAATTCACCCCTCCACTTT.

This clonotype was seen only a few times. The chain joins TRBV11-2 to TRBJ1-5, with D perhaps TRBD1 (5 bases). Deletions cut 5 bases from V and 1 base from J, with 12 bases between. This CDR3 is built from 15 residues. The germline gives CDR1 SGHAT, CDR2 FQNNGV. The CDR3 coding sequence is TGTGCCAGCAGCCAAGAAAGGGGCAGCAATCAGCCCCAGCATTTT. Translation: CASSQERGSNQPQHF.

The CDR3 DNA reads as TGCAGTGCTAGACCCGGGCTTCAGCCCCAGCATTTT. Translation gives CSARPGLQPQHF. This chain uses TRBV20-1 with TRBJ1-5; no clear D gene. V gave up 2 bases and J gave up 6 bases, with 8 bases separating them. The CDR3 spans 12 residues. Germline-derived CDR1 and CDR2 are DFQATT and SNEGSKA (reference sequence).

This chain connects TRBV6-2 or TRBV6-3 to TRBJ2-1, with a weak D call TRBD2 (5 bases). CDR1 and CDR2 from the germline V gene are MNHEY and SVGEGT. There are 18 residues in the CDR3. The V gene lost 0 bases and the J gene lost 0 bases, with 15 bases spanning the gap. In nucleotides, the CDR3 is TGTGCCAGCAGTTACTCGGCCCGGACTCCCAGCTCCTACAATGAGCAGTTCTTC. Protein sequence: CASSYSARTPSSYNEQFF.

This clonotype was seen a handful of times. This CDR3 reads CASSTAGRAEVNTEAFF. In DNA form, the CDR3 reads TGTGCCAGCAGCACAGCGGGCCGGGCGGAAGTAAACACTGAAGCTTTCTTT. J is TRBJ1-1 and V is TRBV7-6, with D unclear. The CDR3 sequence is 17 residues long. Trimming left V 5 bases short and J 2 bases short, with 21 bases between. Germline CDR1 and CDR2: SGHVS and FNYEAQ.

The chain joins TRBV2 to TRBJ2-3; D is unresolved. There are 13 residues in the CDR3. Trimming cost V 2 bases and J 4 bases, with 7 bases left between them. The germline gives CDR1 SNHLY, CDR2 FYNNEI. The CDR3 region has the DNA TGTGCCAGCAGTGAATGGTGGCCAGATACGCAGTATTTT. Its protein product is CASSEWWPDTQYF.

The rearrangement links TRBV6-2 or TRBV6-3 to TRBJ1-2; tentative D call: TRBD1 (5 bases). Germline loops: CDR1 MNHEY, CDR2 SVGEGT. V was pared by 4 bases and J by 4 bases, with 10 bases between. CDR3 length: 13 residues. As DNA, the CDR3 is TGTGCCAGCAGTTCAGACAGACGCTATGGCTACACCTTC. This codes for CASSSDRRYGYTF.

V usage is TRBV7-9 and J usage is TRBJ1-6; TRBD1 might be the D (5 bases). CDR1 and CDR2 (germline): SEHNR, FQNEAQ (reference sequence). This CDR3 has 17 amino acids. Trimming took off 3 bases at V and 8 bases at J, with 20 bases between the two ends. The CDR3 DNA follows: TGTGCCAGCAGCTTGGGGCCTGCCGAGCGGAAGCATTCACCCCTCCACTTT. Translated: CASSLGPAERKHSPLHF.

The genes are TRBV9 and TRBJ1-2; D call uncertain. CDR3 length: 14 amino acids. Looked up from germline, CDR1 is SGDLS and CDR2 is YYNGEE. V gave up 4 bases and J gave up 4 bases, with 14 bases separating them. DNA of the CDR3: TGTGCCAGCAGCCCCTCTGACGTAACCTATGGCTACACCTTC. Translation gives CASSPSDVTYGYTF.

The chain recombines TRBV27 with TRBJ2-7; 7 nucleotides line up with TRBD1. The V gene end was trimmed by 5 bases and the J gene end by 3 bases; junction bases not matched to a gene: 4. Germline values: CDR1 MNHEY, CDR2 SMNVEV (reference sequence). CDR3 size: 13 residues. The CDR3 sequence is CASSPGQYYEQYF. CDR3 in DNA: TGTGCCAGCAGTCCGGGACAGTACTACGAGCAGTACTTC.

A few counts support this clonotype. The V call is TRBV12-3 or TRBV12-4, the J call TRBJ2-3; D remains unclear. V lost 4 bases to trimming and J lost 0 bases, with 8 bases between them. The CDR3 extends over 14 amino acids. CDR3 region: CASSSSDSTDTQYF. The DNA of the CDR3 is TGTGCCAGCAGTTCCAGCGATAGCACAGATACGCAGTATTTT.

This chain connects TRBV7-2 to TRBJ2-4; 11 bases are shared with TRBD2. The ends lost 7 bases at V and 4 bases at J; junction bases unmatched: 15. This CDR3 comprises 18 residues. Germline V gene sequence: CDR1 SGHTA, CDR2 FQGNSA. The CDR3 DNA is TGTGCCAGCACCCTGGGGCCTAGCGGGGGGCAGGGGAAAAACATTCAGTACTTC. This gives the protein CASTLGPSGGQGKNIQYF.

This clonotype occurred a few times. The chain uses TRBV6-6 and TRBJ2-1; D is perhaps TRBD2 (6 bases). The V end was cut by 6 bases, the J end by 7 bases, with 16 bases between. There are 14 residues in the CDR3. CDR1 is MNHNY and CDR2 is SVGAGI in the germline V gene (reference sequence). CDR3 amino acids: CASRLGWGVNEQFF. The CDR3 nucleotides read TGTGCCAGCAGGCTGGGGTGGGGGGTAAATGAGCAGTTCTTC.

The V gene is TRBV10-3, the J gene TRBJ1-1; 8 bases are shared with TRBD1. V trimming: 3 bases; J trimming: 4 bases; junction bases outside the gene matches: 10. The germline V gene has CDR1 ENHRY and CDR2 SYGVKD. CDR3 size: 16 residues. The CDR3 reads CAISDRTGLGGTEAFF. For the CDR3, the DNA is TGTGCCATCAGTGATCGGACAGGGTTGGGAGGCACTGAAGCTTTCTTT.

There are many counts of this clonotype. The chain links TRBV7-2 to TRBJ1-1; maybe TRBD1 (5 bases). The CDR3 sequence is 14 residues long. Germline V lookup: CDR1 SGHTA, CDR2 FQGNSA. Trimming took 4 bases from V and 1 from J, leaving 10 bases between them. CDR3 region: CASSSRARNTEAFF. In DNA, the CDR3 is TGTGCCAGCAGCTCCAGGGCCAGGAACACTGAAGCTTTCTTT.

Only a few counts were recorded for this clonotype. The chain uses TRBV7-9 and TRBJ1-3; D is uncertain. The V end was cut by 5 bases, the J end by 0 bases, with 11 bases between. CDR1 is SEHNR and CDR2 is FQNEAQ in the germline V gene (reference sequence). The CDR3 consists of 15 residues. The CDR3 bases are TGTGCCAGCAGCGATGGACGGGACTCTGGAAACACCATATATTTT. Encoded protein: CASSDGRDSGNTIYF.